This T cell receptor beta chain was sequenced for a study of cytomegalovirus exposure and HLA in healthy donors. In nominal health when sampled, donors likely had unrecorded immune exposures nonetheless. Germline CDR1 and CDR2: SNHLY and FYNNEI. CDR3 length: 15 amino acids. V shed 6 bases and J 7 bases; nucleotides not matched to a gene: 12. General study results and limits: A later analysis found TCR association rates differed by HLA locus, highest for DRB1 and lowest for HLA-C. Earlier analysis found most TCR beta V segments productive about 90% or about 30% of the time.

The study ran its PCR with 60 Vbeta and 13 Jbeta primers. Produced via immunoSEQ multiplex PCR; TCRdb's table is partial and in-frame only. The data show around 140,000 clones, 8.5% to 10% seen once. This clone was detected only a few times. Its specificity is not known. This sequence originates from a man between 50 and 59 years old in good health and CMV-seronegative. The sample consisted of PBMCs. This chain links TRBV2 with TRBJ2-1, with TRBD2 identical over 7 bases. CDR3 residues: CASSSHQLGGNEQFF. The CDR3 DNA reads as TGTGCCAGCAGCTCCCATCAGCTGGGAGGGAATGAGCAGTTCTTC. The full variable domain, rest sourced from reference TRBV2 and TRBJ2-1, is EPEVTQTPSHQVTQMGQEVILRCVPISNHLYFYWYRQILGQKVEFLVSFYNNEISEKSEIFDDQFSVERPDGSNFTLKIRSTKLEDSAMYFCASSSHQLGGNEQFFGPGTRLTVL.